Each of the 29 T cell receptor beta chains below was sequenced from the same sample in a study of shared T cell receptors in the human thymus. TCRdb's copy holds only in-frame clones and misses some; the assay was immunoSEQ multiplex PCR. In the table there are hundreds of thousands of clones, around 78% of which are singletons. This sample also belongs to another study, concerning human thymus T cells.

Sequencing was performed on thymocytes. All receptors come from a boy in the first two years of life with a congenital heart defect.

This clone was seen just once. V usage is TRBV11-2 and J usage is TRBJ2-5, with 8 bases aligning to TRBD2. Germline assignment: CDR1 SGHAT and CDR2 FQNNGV. The V and J ends lost 4 bases and 3 bases, in that order; junction bases with no gene match: 10. There are 16 residues in the CDR3. Here the CDR3 reads CASSSVAGLGKETQYF. DNA for the CDR3: TGTGCCAGCAGCTCAGTAGCGGGATTAGGTAAAGAGACCCAGTACTTC.

In this sample, this clone turned up once. The chain uses TRBV6-1 and TRBJ1-5; the D is unclear. This CDR3 is 13 amino acids long. V lost 5 bases and J 9 bases, leaving 14 bases between the germline ends. The germline gives CDR1 MNHNS, CDR2 SASEGT. The CDR3 DNA is TGTGCCAGCAGTAATACTGGGAGGTGGCCCCAGCATTTT. It encodes CASSNTGRWPQHF.

This chain joins TRBV10-3 and TRBJ2-3, with D possibly being TRBD2 (5 bases). In germline, CDR1 is ENHRY, CDR2 SYGVKD. The CDR3 extends over 19 amino acids. Trimming removed 2 bases at V and 2 bases at J, with 23 bases between. The CDR3 loop is CAISEPYLTRSRSTDTQYF. As DNA, the CDR3 is TGTGCCATCAGTGAGCCTTATCTTACTAGGTCCCGATCCACAGATACGCAGTATTTT.

The DNA of the CDR3 is TGTGCCAGCAGCCTTTACCCCCCGGGACTAGCGGGTTTCTACGAGCAGTACTTC. Amino acid sequence: CASSLYPPGLAGFYEQYF. The chain combines TRBV5-5 with TRBJ2-7, with TRBD2 identical over 12 bases. The germline CDR1 and CDR2 sequences are SGHKS and YYEKEE (reference sequence). CDR3 size: 18 residues. V trimming: 4 bases; J trimming: 3 bases; junction bases outside the gene matches: 14.

The CDR3 DNA reads as TGTGCCAGCAGCGTAGTCTGGGGCTGGTGGGACACTGAAGCTTTCTTT. This encodes CASSVVWGWWDTEAFF. The chain couples TRBV9 to TRBJ1-1; weak D call: TRBD1 (5 bases). Trimming cost V 0 bases and J 3 bases, with 15 bases left between them. CDR3 length: 16 residues. Germline V gene lookup returns CDR1 SGDLS and CDR2 YYNGEE.

The gene calls are TRBV7-8 and TRBJ1-5; possibly TRBD1 for D (5 bases). CDR1 and CDR2 (germline): SGHVS, FQNEAQ. There are 16 residues in the CDR3. Deletions cut 7 bases from V and 5 bases from J, with 21 bases between. The CDR3 reads CASTWGGDGTYQPQHF. CDR3 nucleotides: TGTGCCAGCACATGGGGGGGGGACGGGACCTATCAGCCCCAGCATTTT.

This rearrangement joins TRBV4-3 to TRBJ2-7; weak D call: TRBD2 (6 bases). The V end was cut by 0 bases, the J end by 0 bases, with 12 bases between. The germline V gene encodes CDR1 LGHNA and CDR2 YSLEER. The CDR3 has 16 residues. CDR3 DNA: TGCGCCAGCAGCCAAGATCCGGACTACCCCTCCTACGAGCAGTACTTC. This gives the protein CASSQDPDYPSYEQYF.

The CDR3 reads CASSSEGLMNTEAFF. As DNA, the CDR3 is TGTGCCAGCAGCTCGGAGGGTCTAATGAACACTGAAGCTTTCTTT. The V call is TRBV5-5, the J call TRBJ1-1; D not certain. Germline V gives CDR1 SGHKS, CDR2 YYEKEE (reference sequence). V lost 3 bases to trimming and J lost 0 bases, with 12 bases between them. The CDR3 has 15 amino acids.

V and J are TRBV5-1 and TRBJ2-1, with 12 bases aligning to TRBD2. V trimming: 5 bases; J trimming: 4 bases; junction bases outside the gene matches: 10. From germline, CDR1 is SGHRS and CDR2 YFSETQ. This CDR3 has 17 residues. CDR3 sequence: CASRRLAGALTYNEQFF. CDR3 bases: TGCGCCAGCAGGAGACTAGCGGGAGCCCTTACTTACAATGAGCAGTTCTTC.

J is TRBJ2-7 and V is TRBV28; 9 nucleotides align to TRBD1. Losses at the gene ends were 6 bases for V and 3 bases for J; bases not matched to a gene: 15. Germline values: CDR1 MDHEN, CDR2 SYDVKM. The CDR3 sequence is 17 residues long. DNA for the CDR3: TGTGCCAGCAGGGAACTGGGGGGACAGGGTCTTTTCTACGAGCAGTACTTC. This gives the protein CASRELGGQGLFYEQYF.

The chain carries TRBV4-2 and TRBJ2-1; TRBD2 aligns across 12 bases. The CDR3 length is 17 residues. From germline, CDR1 is LGHNA and CDR2 YNFKEQ. The V gene end was trimmed by 2 bases and the J gene end by 5 bases; junction bases not matched to a gene: 7. CDR3 amino acids: CASSQSSGRAPHNEQFF. The CDR3 nucleotides are TGTGCCAGCAGCCAATCTAGCGGGAGGGCCCCCCACAATGAGCAGTTCTTC.

CDR3 protein: CASSSDSDSPGWGYTF. The CDR3 DNA sequence: TGCGCCAGCAGCTCAGACTCCGACAGCCCCGGGTGGGGCTACACCTTC. The V call is TRBV5-1, the J call TRBJ1-2; TRBD1 might be the D (5 bases). CDR3 length: 16 amino acids. Deletions cut 3 bases from V and 8 bases from J, with 23 bases between. CDR1 and CDR2 from the germline V gene are SGHRS and YFSETQ.

V usage is TRBV27 and J usage is TRBJ1-4, with D unclear. The length of the CDR3 is 13 residues. Germline lookup yields CDR1 MNHEY and CDR2 SMNVEV (reference sequence). The V end lost 5 bases, the J end lost 8 bases, and 12 bases lay between the germline ends. The DNA of the CDR3 is TGTGCCAGCAGTAGAGGGAATGGGGAAAAACTGTTTTTT. Translated: CASSRGNGEKLFF.

This sequence joins TRBV30 and TRBJ2-3; the D is unclear. In germline, CDR1 is GTSNPN, CDR2 SVGIG (reference sequence). The length of the CDR3 is 10 residues. Trimming pared 2 bases from V and 8 bases from J, leaving 5 bases between. CDR3 nucleotides: TGTGCCTGGAGTCAGGTTACGCAGTATTTT. It codes for CAWSQVTQYF.

The J gene is TRBJ1-2, the V gene TRBV15; D possibly corresponds to TRBD1 (6 bases). The CDR3 is 14 residues long. Trimming shortened V by 1 base and J by 4 bases, and 10 bases separated the two germline ends. CDR1 is LNHNV and CDR2 is YYDKDF in the germline V gene (reference sequence). DNA of the CDR3: TGTGCCACCAGCAGAGCTACAGGGACCTATGGCTACACCTTC. Translating it yields CATSRATGTYGYTF.

The genes are TRBV28 and TRBJ2-1, with 8 bases aligning to TRBD1. The V gene's germline CDR1 is MDHEN and CDR2 SYDVKM. The J segment lost 5 bases and the V segment lost 6 bases, leaving 9 bases of the junction unmatched. The CDR3 is 15 amino acids. The CDR3 bases are TGTGCCAGCAGGATCCCGGGACAGGTTCACAATGAGCAGTTCTTC. Translation: CASRIPGQVHNEQFF.

V is TRBV5-1 and J is TRBJ2-5; 7 bases map to TRBD2. Looked up from germline, CDR1 is SGHRS and CDR2 is YFSETQ. Trimming took 1 base from V and 8 from J; bases not matched to a gene: 20. CDR3 length: 18 amino acids. In DNA, the CDR3 is TGCGCCAGCAGCTTGTTAAAGGGGACTATAAGGGGTCGGGAAACCCAGTACTTC. Translation gives CASSLLKGTIRGRETQYF. Based on the CDR3 plus reference TRBV5-1 and TRBJ2-5, the full variable domain is KAGVTQTPRYLIKTRGQQVTLSCSPISGHRSVSWYQQTPGQGLQFLFEYFSETQRNKGNFPGRFSGRQFSNSRSEMNVSTLELGDSALYLCASSLLKGTIRGRETQYFGPGTRLLVL.

The V and J genes are TRBV4-3 and TRBJ2-1; 8 bases agree with TRBD2. The germline V gene encodes CDR1 LGHNA and CDR2 YSLEER. The trim removed 0 bases at V and 9 bases at J, leaving 10 bases unmatched. This CDR3 contains 16 residues. CDR3: CASSQDLPSGSPEQFF. CDR3 in DNA: TGCGCCAGCAGCCAAGATCTGCCTAGCGGGTCGCCTGAGCAGTTCTTC.

The V and J genes are TRBV6-1 and TRBJ1-4, with 8 bases aligning to TRBD1. Germline CDR1 and CDR2: MNHNS and SASEGT. V shed 6 bases and J 8 bases; nucleotides not matched to a gene: 11. The length of the CDR3 is 15 residues. CDR3 bases: TGTGCCAGCAGCGAAAGGCGACAGGGGAAGGAAAAACTGTTTTTT. This translates into CASSERRQGKEKLFF.

The V and J genes are TRBV28 and TRBJ1-5, with D perhaps TRBD1 (6 bases). This CDR3 is 16 amino acids long. V gave up 5 bases and J gave up 1 base, with 15 bases separating them. The germline gives CDR1 MDHEN, CDR2 SYDVKM. The CDR3 DNA reads TGTGCCAGCAGTCCGCCAGGGGCCTCGAGCAATCAGCCCCAGCATTTT. As protein: CASSPPGASSNQPQHF.

This chain connects TRBV2 to TRBJ2-7; TRBD1 matches 11 bases. CDR1 and CDR2 from the germline V gene are SNHLY and FYNNEI. V lost 0 bases to trimming and J lost 2 bases; unmatched junction nucleotides: 6. This CDR3 has 17 amino acids. This CDR3 is CASSEARTGGLPYEQYF. CDR3 DNA sequence: TGTGCCAGCAGTGAAGCGAGGACAGGGGGCCTTCCCTACGAGCAGTACTTC.

The rearrangement joins TRBV4-3 to TRBJ2-1, with a possible D match to TRBD2 (5 bases). CDR3 length: 16 residues. V gave up 1 base and J gave up 5 bases, with 15 bases separating them. Germline CDR1 reads LGHNA; CDR2 reads YSLEER. In nucleotides, the CDR3 is TGCGCCAGCAGCCAAGGGGCTCCCCCGGAGGACAATGAGCAGTTCTTC. This translates into CASSQGAPPEDNEQFF.

J is TRBJ2-3 and V is TRBV4-1; 8 positions match TRBD2. The CDR3 covers 14 residues. The germline CDR1 and CDR2 sequences are MGHRA and YSYEKL. With 2 bases clipped from V and 6 bases from J, the junction kept 4 bases outside the gene matches. The CDR3 DNA follows: TGCGCCAGCAGCCAATCGGGAGGGCCGGATACGCAGTATTTT. This codes for CASSQSGGPDTQYF.

V and J are TRBV18 and TRBJ2-5, with 11 bases matching TRBD2. Trimming at V came to 0 bases and at J to 3 bases, leaving 3 bases not matched to a gene. CDR1 and CDR2 (germline): KGHSH, LQKENI. This CDR3 has 16 amino acids. CDR3 in DNA: TGTGCCAGCTCACCACCTGCGGGACTAGCGGAAGAGACCCAGTACTTC. Translating it yields CASSPPAGLAEETQYF. The full variable domain, rest sourced from reference TRBV18 and TRBJ2-5, is NAGVMQNPRHLVRRRGQEARLRCSPMKGHSHVYWYRQLPEEGLKFMVYLQKENIIDESGMPKERFSAEFPKEGPSILRIQQVVRGDSAAYFCASSPPAGLAEETQYFGPGTRLLVL.

The chain is built from TRBV15 and TRBJ2-7; D is ambiguous. Germline assignment: CDR1 LNHNV and CDR2 YYDKDF (reference sequence). Trimming cost V 3 bases and J 2 bases, with 5 bases left between them. CDR3 length equals 12 residues. The CDR3 bases are TGTGCCACCAGCAGTGGAGCCTACGAGCAGTACTTC. It encodes CATSSGAYEQYF.

This clone was picked up a small number of times. The chain employs TRBV19 and TRBJ2-2; TRBD1 might be the D (5 bases). The CDR3 extends over 15 amino acids. Per germline, CDR1 LNHDA and CDR2 SQIVND (reference sequence). V was pared by 5 bases and J by 4 bases, with 14 bases between. CDR3 region: CASSEPEQATGELFF. As DNA, the CDR3 is TGTGCCAGTAGTGAGCCAGAACAGGCCACCGGGGAGCTGTTTTTT.

The V gene is TRBV27, the J gene TRBJ1-1, with 8 bases matching TRBD1. Germline CDR1 is MNHEY and CDR2 is SMNVEV (reference sequence). With 5 bases clipped from V and 3 bases from J, the junction kept 8 bases outside the gene matches. The length of the CDR3 is 15 residues. CDR3 bases: TGTGCCAGCAGTCCCCGACAGGGGCTGTACACTGAAGCTTTCTTT. Translated, it gives CASSPRQGLYTEAFF.

This clone was observed a handful of times. This chain connects TRBV25-1 to TRBJ2-7; D is perhaps TRBD2 (6 bases). The CDR3 is made up of 13 amino acids. Germline assignment: CDR1 MGHDK and CDR2 SYGVNS. The V end lost 6 bases, the J end lost 2 bases, and 11 bases lay between the germline ends. The CDR3 reads CASRARTTYEQYF. In DNA form, the CDR3 reads TGTGCCAGCAGGGCGAGGACTACCTACGAGCAGTACTTC.

The V gene is TRBV7-2, the J gene TRBJ2-7; no firm D call. V lost 4 bases and J 0 bases, leaving 19 bases between the germline ends. Germline-derived CDR1 and CDR2 are SGHTA and FQGNSA. The CDR3 is 17 residues long. The CDR3 here is CASSSREEDPSSYEQYF. The CDR3 region has the DNA TGTGCCAGCAGCTCCAGAGAGGAAGACCCAAGCTCCTACGAGCAGTACTTC.